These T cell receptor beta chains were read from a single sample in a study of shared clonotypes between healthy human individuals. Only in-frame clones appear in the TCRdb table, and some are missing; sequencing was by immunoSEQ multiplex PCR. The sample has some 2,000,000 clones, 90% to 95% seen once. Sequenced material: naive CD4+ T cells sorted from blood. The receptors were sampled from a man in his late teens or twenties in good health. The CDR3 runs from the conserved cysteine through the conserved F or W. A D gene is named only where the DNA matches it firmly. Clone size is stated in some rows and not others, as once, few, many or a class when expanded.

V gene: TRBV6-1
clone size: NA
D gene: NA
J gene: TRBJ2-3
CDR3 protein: CASSEALGVVTQYF
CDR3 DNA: TGTGCCAGCAGTGAAGCTCTGGGGGTGGTTACGCAGTATTTT

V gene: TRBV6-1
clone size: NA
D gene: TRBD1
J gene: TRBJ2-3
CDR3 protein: CASRKGQATDTQYF
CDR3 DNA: TGTGCCAGCAGAAAGGGACAGGCCACAGATACGCAGTATTTT

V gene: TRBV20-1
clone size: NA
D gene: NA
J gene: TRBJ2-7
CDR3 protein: CSAARSYEQYF
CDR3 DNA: TGCAGTGCTGCCCGAAGCTACGAGCAGTACTTC

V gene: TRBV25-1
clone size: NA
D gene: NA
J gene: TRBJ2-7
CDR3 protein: CASSFESQGPYEQYF
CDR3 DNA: TGTGCCAGCAGTTTTGAGTCTCAGGGGCCCTACGAGCAGTACTTC

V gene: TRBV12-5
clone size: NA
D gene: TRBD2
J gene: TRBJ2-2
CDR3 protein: CASGLAGGNTGELFF
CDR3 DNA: TGTGCTAGTGGTTTAGCGGGAGGTAACACCGGGGAGCTGTTTTTT

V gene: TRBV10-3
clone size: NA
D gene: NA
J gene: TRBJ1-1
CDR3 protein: CAISEDGVEAFF
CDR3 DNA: TGTGCCATCAGCGAAGACGGCGTTGAAGCTTTCTTT

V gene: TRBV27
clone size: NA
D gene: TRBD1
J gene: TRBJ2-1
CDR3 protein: CASSWTGTSSYNEQFF
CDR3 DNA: TGTGCCAGCAGTTGGACAGGCACGAGCTCCTACAATGAGCAGTTCTTC

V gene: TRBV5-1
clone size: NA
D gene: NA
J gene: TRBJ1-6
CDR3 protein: CASSLFAGRDSPLHF
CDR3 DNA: TGCGCCAGCAGCTTGTTTGCAGGGAGGGATTCACCCCTCCACTTT

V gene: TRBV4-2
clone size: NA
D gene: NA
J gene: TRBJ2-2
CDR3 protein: CASSPYQSNTGELFF
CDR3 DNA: TGTGCCAGCAGCCCCTATCAGTCGAACACCGGGGAGCTGTTTTTT

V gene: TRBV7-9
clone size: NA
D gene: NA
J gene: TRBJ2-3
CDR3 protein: CASSPFRAREDTQYF
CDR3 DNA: TGTGCCAGCAGCCCTTTCCGGGCCCGGGAGGATACGCAGTATTTT

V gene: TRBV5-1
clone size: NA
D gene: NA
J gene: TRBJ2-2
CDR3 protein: CASSSLGVSGELFF
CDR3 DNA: TGCGCCAGCAGCTCCCTGGGGGTTTCCGGGGAGCTGTTTTTT

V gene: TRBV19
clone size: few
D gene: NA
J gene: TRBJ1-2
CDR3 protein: CASSVYDGNYGYTF
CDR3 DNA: TGTGCCAGTAGTGTGTATGACGGGAACTATGGCTACACCTTC

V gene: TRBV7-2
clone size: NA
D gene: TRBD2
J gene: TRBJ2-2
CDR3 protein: CASSVKLSGGPPLGELFF
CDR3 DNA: TGTGCCAGCAGCGTAAAGCTGAGCGGGGGGCCCCCTTTGGGGGAGCTGTTTTTT

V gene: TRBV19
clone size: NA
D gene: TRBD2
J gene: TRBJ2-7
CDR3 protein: CASRTSGGAREQYF
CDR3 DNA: TGTGCCAGTAGGACTAGCGGGGGGGCACGGGAGCAGTACTTC

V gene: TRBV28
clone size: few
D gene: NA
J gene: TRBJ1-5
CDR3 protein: CASSSLNQPQHF
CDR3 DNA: TGTGCCAGCAGTTCCCTCAATCAGCCCCAGCATTTT

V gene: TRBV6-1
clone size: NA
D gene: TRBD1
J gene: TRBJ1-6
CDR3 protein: CASSGGTGGKSSPLHF
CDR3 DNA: TGTGCCAGCAGTGGGGGGACAGGGGGTAAAAGTTCACCCCTCCACTTT

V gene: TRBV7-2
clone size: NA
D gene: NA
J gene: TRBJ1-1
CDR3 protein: CASSFPYGGTEAFF
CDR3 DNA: TGTGCCAGCAGCTTTCCTTACGGGGGCACTGAAGCTTTCTTT

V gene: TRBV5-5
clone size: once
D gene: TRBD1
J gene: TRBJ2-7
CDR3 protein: CASSLWDRSYEQYF
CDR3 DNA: TGTGCCAGCAGCTTGTGGGACAGAAGCTACGAGCAGTACTTC

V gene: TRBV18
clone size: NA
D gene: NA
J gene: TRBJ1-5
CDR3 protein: CASSPPGSSNQPQHF
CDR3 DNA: TGTGCCAGCTCACCTCCGGGGTCCAGCAATCAGCCCCAGCATTTT

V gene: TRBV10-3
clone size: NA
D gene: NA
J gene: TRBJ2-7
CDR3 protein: CAISEGFYEQYF
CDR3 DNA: TGTGCCATCAGTGAGGGGTTTTACGAGCAGTACTTC

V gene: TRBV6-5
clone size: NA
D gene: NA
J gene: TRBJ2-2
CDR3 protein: CASSSLLNTGELFF
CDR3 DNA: TGTGCCAGCAGTTCCTTACTGAACACCGGGGAGCTGTTTTTT

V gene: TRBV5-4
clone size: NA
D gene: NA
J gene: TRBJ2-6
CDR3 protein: CASSLVGPGANVLTF
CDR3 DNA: TGTGCCAGCAGCTTGGTTGGGCCTGGGGCCAACGTCCTGACTTTC

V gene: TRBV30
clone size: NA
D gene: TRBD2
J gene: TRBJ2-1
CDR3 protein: CAWSVDRTSGMHNEQFF
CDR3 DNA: TGTGCCTGGAGTGTGGATAGGACTAGCGGGATGCACAATGAGCAGTTCTTC

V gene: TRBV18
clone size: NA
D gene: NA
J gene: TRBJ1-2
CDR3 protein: CASSSGDNYGYTF
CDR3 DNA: TGTGCCAGCTCATCGGGGGATAACTATGGCTACACCTTC

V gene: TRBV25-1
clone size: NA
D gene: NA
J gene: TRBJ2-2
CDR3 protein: CASAEAVNTGELFF
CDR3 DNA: TGTGCCAGCGCGGAGGCTGTGAACACCGGGGAGCTGTTTTTT

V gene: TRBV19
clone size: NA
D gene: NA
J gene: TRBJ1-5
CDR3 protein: CASSIETYSNQPQHF
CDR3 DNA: TGTGCCAGTAGTATAGAAACGTATAGCAATCAGCCCCAGCATTTT

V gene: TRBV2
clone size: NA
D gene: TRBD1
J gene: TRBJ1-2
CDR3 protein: CASSSTGGASNYGYTF
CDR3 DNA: TGTGCCAGCAGTTCGACAGGGGGCGCTTCTAACTATGGCTACACCTTC

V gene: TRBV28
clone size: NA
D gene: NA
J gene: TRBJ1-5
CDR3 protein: CASSLVNQPQHF
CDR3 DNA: TGTGCCAGCAGTTTAGTTAATCAGCCCCAGCATTTT

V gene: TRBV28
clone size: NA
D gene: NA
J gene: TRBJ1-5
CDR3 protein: CASSTPGQPQHF
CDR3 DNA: TGTGCCAGCAGTACTCCGGGGCAGCCCCAGCATTTT

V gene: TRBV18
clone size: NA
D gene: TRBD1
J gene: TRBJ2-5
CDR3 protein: CASSPTGSPETQYF
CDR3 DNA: TGTGCCAGCTCACCGACAGGGTCCCCCGAGACCCAGTACTTC

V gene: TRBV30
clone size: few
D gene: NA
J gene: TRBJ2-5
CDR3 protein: CAWSGETQYF
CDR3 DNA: TGTGCCTGGAGTGGAGAGACCCAGTACTTC

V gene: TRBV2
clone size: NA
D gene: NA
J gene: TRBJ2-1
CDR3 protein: CASSESRLLSNYLNEQFF
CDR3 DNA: TGTGCCAGCAGTGAATCCAGACTCCTATCCAACTACCTCAATGAGCAGTTCTTC

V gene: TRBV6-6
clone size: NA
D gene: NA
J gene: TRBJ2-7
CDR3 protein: CASRSTGETFYEQYF
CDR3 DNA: TGTGCCAGCAGGTCGACAGGAGAAACTTTCTACGAGCAGTACTTC

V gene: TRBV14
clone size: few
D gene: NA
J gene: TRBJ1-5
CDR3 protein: CASSQGASNQPQHF
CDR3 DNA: TGTGCCAGCAGCCAAGGCGCCAGCAATCAGCCCCAGCATTTT

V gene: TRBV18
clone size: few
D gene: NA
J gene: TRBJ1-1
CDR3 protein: CASSPQGTNTEAFF
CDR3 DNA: TGTGCCAGCTCACCACAGGGGACGAACACTGAAGCTTTCTTT

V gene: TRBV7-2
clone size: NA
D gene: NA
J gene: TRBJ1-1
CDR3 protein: CASSIANTEAFF
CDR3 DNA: TGTGCCAGCAGCATCGCGAACACTGAAGCTTTCTTT

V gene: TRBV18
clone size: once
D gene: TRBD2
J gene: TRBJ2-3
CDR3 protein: CASSPPAGLAGGLLDTQYF
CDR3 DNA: TGTGCCAGCTCACCGCCAGCGGGTCTAGCGGGGGGCCTATTAGATACGCAGTATTTT

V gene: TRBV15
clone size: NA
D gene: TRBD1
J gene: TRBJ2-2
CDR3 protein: CATSRESSAGGRYDTGELFF
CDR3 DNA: TGTGCCACCAGCAGAGAGAGTTCGGCAGGGGGCCGTTACGACACCGGGGAGCTGTTTTTT

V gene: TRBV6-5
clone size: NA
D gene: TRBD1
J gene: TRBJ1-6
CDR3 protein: CASSPDRVNSPLHF
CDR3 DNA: TGTGCCAGCAGCCCAGACAGGGTTAATTCACCCCTCCACTTT

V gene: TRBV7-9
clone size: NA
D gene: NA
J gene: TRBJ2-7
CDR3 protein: CASSLINSYEQYF
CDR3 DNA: TGTGCCAGCAGCTTAATCAACAGCTACGAGCAGTACTTC

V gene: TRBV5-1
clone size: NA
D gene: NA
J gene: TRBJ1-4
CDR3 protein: CASSRSEPGGTEKLFF
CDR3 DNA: TGCGCCAGCAGTAGGTCCGAGCCAGGAGGCACTGAAAAACTGTTTTTT

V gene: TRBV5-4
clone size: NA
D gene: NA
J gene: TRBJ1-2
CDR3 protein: CASTSGTGSYGYTF
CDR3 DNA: TGTGCCAGCACCTCCGGGACGGGTAGCTATGGCTACACCTTC

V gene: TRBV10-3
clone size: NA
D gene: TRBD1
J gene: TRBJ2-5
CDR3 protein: CASGQGEETQYF
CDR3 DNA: TGTGCCTCAGGACAGGGTGAAGAGACCCAGTACTTC

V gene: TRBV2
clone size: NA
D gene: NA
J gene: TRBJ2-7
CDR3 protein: CASSDGPPGYF
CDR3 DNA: TGTGCCAGCAGCGACGGGCCCCCCGGGTACTTC

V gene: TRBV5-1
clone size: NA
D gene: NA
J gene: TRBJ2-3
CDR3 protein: CASSGTFTDTQYF
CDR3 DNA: TGCGCCAGCTCGGGGACTTTCACAGATACGCAGTATTTT

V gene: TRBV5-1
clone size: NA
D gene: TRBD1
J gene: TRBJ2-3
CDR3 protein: CASSYTGGRRTDTQYF
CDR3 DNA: TGCGCCAGCAGCTATACAGGGGGGCGCCGCACAGATACGCAGTATTTT

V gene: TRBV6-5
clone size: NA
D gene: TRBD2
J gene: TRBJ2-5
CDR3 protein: CASSFERGRQETQYF
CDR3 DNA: TGTGCCAGCAGTTTCGAGCGGGGTAGACAAGAGACCCAGTACTTC

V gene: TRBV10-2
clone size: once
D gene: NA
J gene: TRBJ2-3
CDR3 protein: CASMALGGTDTQYF
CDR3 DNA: TGCGCCAGCATGGCCCTGGGGGGCACAGATACGCAGTATTTT